This passage covers 32 T cell receptor beta chains from one sample sequenced in a study of CD8 T cells in Susac syndrome. Random-hexamer reverse transcription was applied to roughly 0.5 to 1 ug RNA. TCRdb independently ran MiXCR on the immunoSEQ multiplex PCR reads; one entry per CDR3 protein. Among a few hundred thousand distinct CDR3 sequences listed, about 82% were seen once. Sample: CD8+ T cells from PBMCs. The receptors were gathered from a human donor with multiple sclerosis.

This clonotype was picked up one time. J is TRBJ2-2 and V is TRBV6-5; D perhaps matches TRBD2 (6 bases). The germline V and J ends were trimmed by 2 bases and 1 base, with 8 bases remaining between them. CDR1 MNHEY and CDR2 SVGAGI come from the germline V gene. This CDR3 is built from 15 residues. The CDR3 DNA is TGTGCCAGCAGTTACGCGGGGATGAACACCGGGGAGCTGTTTTTT. Translation: CASSYAGMNTGELFF.

This chain connects TRBV7-6 to TRBJ1-2, with TRBD1 identical over 10 bases. The CDR3 has 16 residues. The V gene end was trimmed by 5 bases and the J gene end by 8 bases; junction bases not matched to a gene: 14. Germline-derived CDR1 and CDR2 are SGHVS and FNYEAQ. The CDR3 DNA reads TGTGCCAGCAGCGCGCCGACCGGGACAGGGGACGGAGGCTACACCTTC. Amino acids: CASSAPTGTGDGGYTF.

The rearrangement joins TRBV15 to TRBJ2-1; 8 bases agree with TRBD1. V lost 6 bases and J lost 5; bases outside the gene matches: 9. The CDR3 length is 15 residues. Germline CDR1 LNHNV, CDR2 YYDKDF (reference sequence). CDR3 amino acids: CATRPPDRVNNEQFF. CDR3 nucleotides: TGTGCCACCAGACCACCGGACAGGGTCAACAATGAGCAGTTCTTC.

CDR3 residues: CASSLADLNEKLFF. The CDR3 DNA reads TGTGCCAGCAGTTTAGCAGACCTTAATGAAAAACTGTTTTTT. This chain connects TRBV12-3 or TRBV12-4 to TRBJ1-4; D is uncertain. There are 14 residues in the CDR3. The germline V and J ends were trimmed by 0 bases and 4 bases, with 6 bases remaining between them.

CDR3 in DNA: TGCGCCAGCAGCGCAAGATGGTACAGGGGAAGAGATCAGCCCCAGCATTTT. Translating it yields CASSARWYRGRDQPQHF. The chain couples TRBV4-1 to TRBJ1-5; 7 bases agree with TRBD1. The CDR3 runs to 17 residues. Trimming at V came to 5 bases and at J to 5 bases, leaving 15 bases not matched to a gene. CDR1 is MGHRA and CDR2 is YSYEKL in the germline V gene.

This chain connects TRBV12-3 or TRBV12-4 to TRBJ2-1; unclear D gene. V lost 3 bases and J 1 base, leaving 7 bases between the germline ends. This CDR3 comprises 14 residues. The CDR3 sequence: CASSFQPSYNEQFF. The CDR3 DNA sequence: TGTGCCAGCAGTTTCCAGCCTTCCTACAATGAGCAGTTCTTC.

The genes are TRBV29-1 and TRBJ1-1; D is unclear. The length of the CDR3 is 11 residues. Per germline, CDR1 SQVTM and CDR2 ANQGSEA. DNA for the CDR3: TGCAGTGCTCATGAGACCACTGAAGCTTTCTTT. Translating it yields CSAHETTEAFF.

V is TRBV19 and J is TRBJ2-7; D call uncertain. Germline CDR1 and CDR2: LNHDA and SQIVND (reference sequence). CDR3 size: 15 residues. V lost 5 bases and J 2 bases, leaving 16 bases between the germline ends. CDR3 residues: CASSPLEGLAYEQYF. The CDR3 nucleotides are TGTGCCAGTAGTCCGCTGGAAGGCTTGGCCTACGAGCAGTACTTC.

The chain employs TRBV10-3 and TRBJ2-2; 8 nucleotides match TRBD1. CDR1 is ENHRY, CDR2 SYGVKD, per germline. The CDR3 is 15 residues long. V was clipped by 6 bases and J by 1 base; unmatched bases: 4. This CDR3 reads CAIRLTGENTGELFF. The CDR3 DNA is TGTGCCATCAGATTGACAGGGGAGAACACCGGGGAGCTGTTTTTT.

The V gene is TRBV7-9, the J gene TRBJ1-2; TRBD1 aligns across 7 bases. Trimming took 10 bases from V and 4 from J; bases not matched to a gene: 12. Germline loops: CDR1 SEHNR, CDR2 FQNEAQ (reference sequence). The CDR3 sequence is 14 residues long. In DNA form, the CDR3 reads TGTGCCATCCCTGGGGGACAGCCAGCCTATGGCTACACCTTC. This encodes CAIPGGQPAYGYTF.

This clonotype was seen a few times. The chain combines TRBV28 with TRBJ2-7, with TRBD2 identical over 7 bases. The germline gives CDR1 MDHEN, CDR2 SYDVKM. The length of the CDR3 is 15 residues. The junction had 8 bases not matched to a gene; V was cut back by 5 bases and J by 1 base. This chain's CDR3 is CASSPQRELSYEQYF. The DNA for the CDR3 is TGTGCCAGCAGTCCTCAGCGGGAATTGTCCTACGAGCAGTACTTC. Full variable domain (outside the CDR3, taken from reference TRBV28 and TRBJ2-7): DVKVTQSSRYLVKRTGEKVFLECVQDMDHENMFWYRQDPGLGLRLIYFSYDVKMKEKGDIPEGYSVSREKKERFSLILESASTNQTSMYLCASSPQRELSYEQYFGPGTRLTVT.

This chain connects TRBV27 to TRBJ1-5; 7 bases agree with TRBD1. The germline CDR1 and CDR2 sequences are MNHEY and SMNVEV (reference sequence). This CDR3 comprises 13 residues. The ends lost 7 bases at V and 6 bases at J; junction bases unmatched: 6. The CDR3 here is CASTAGGGQPQHF. The CDR3 nucleotides read TGTGCCAGCACCGCAGGGGGAGGTCAGCCCCAGCATTTT.

V and J are TRBV3-1 and TRBJ2-1; 12 bases agree with TRBD2. Germline CDR1 is LGHDT and CDR2 is YNNKEL (reference sequence). Trimming at V came to 0 bases and at J to 7 bases, leaving 1 base not matched to a gene. The CDR3 consists of 15 residues. CDR3 nucleotide sequence: TGTGCCAGCAGCCAAGAGCTAGCGGGAGGGAATGAGCAGTTCTTC. Its protein is CASSQELAGGNEQFF.

This chain links TRBV10-3 with TRBJ1-3, with TRBD1 identical over 9 bases. V gave up 3 bases and J gave up 0 bases; unmatched junction bases: 3. The V gene's germline CDR1 is ENHRY and CDR2 SYGVKD. The CDR3 covers 16 residues. The CDR3 coding sequence is TGTGCCATCAGTGACGGACAGGGGAACTCTGGAAACACCATATATTTT. Translating it yields CAISDGQGNSGNTIYF.

This chain links TRBV13 with TRBJ2-5; TRBD1 might be the D (8 bases). The CDR3 contains 14 residues. V lost 4 bases to trimming and J lost 2 bases, with 11 bases between them. Per germline, CDR1 PRHDT and CDR2 FYEKMQ (reference sequence). In nucleotides, the CDR3 is TGTGCCAGCAGCTACAGGGGGGGGCAAGAGACCCAGTACTTC. This sequence encodes CASSYRGGQETQYF.

The chain uses TRBV15 and TRBJ1-3; possibly TRBD1 for D (5 bases). This CDR3 has 15 amino acids. The V and J ends lost 4 bases and 0 bases respectively, with 10 bases between them. Per the germline V gene, CDR1 is LNHNV and CDR2 is YYDKDF (reference sequence). CDR3 bases: TGTGCCACCAGCACTACAGGTTACTCTGGAAACACCATATATTTT. This sequence encodes CATSTTGYSGNTIYF.

The chain is built from TRBV2 and TRBJ2-1; D may be TRBD1 (5 bases). Germline loops: CDR1 SNHLY, CDR2 FYNNEI. The CDR3 is made up of 14 amino acids. Trimming left V 2 bases short and J 12 bases short, with 17 bases between. This CDR3 is CASSEIDSLVGQFF. The CDR3, as DNA: TGTGCCAGCAGTGAAATAGACAGTTTAGTAGGGCAGTTCTTC.

The chain links TRBV28 to TRBJ2-1, with D tentatively TRBD2 (6 bases). V lost 3 bases to trimming and J lost 12 bases, with 18 bases between them. The CDR3 has 14 amino acids. Germline CDR1 reads MDHEN; CDR2 reads SYDVKM. CDR3 sequence (DNA): TGTGCCAGCAGTTTGTGGGCGGAAGCGGGTATGCAGTTCTTC. The encoded protein is CASSLWAEAGMQFF.

This chain links TRBV20-1 with TRBJ2-2; no clear D gene. The CDR3 consists of 15 residues. Trimming removed 0 bases at V and 0 bases at J, with 8 bases between. Per germline, CDR1 DFQATT and CDR2 SNEGSKA (reference sequence). CDR3 coding DNA: TGCAGTGCTAGAGATCTGGCGGCGAACACCGGGGAGCTGTTTTTT. Amino acid sequence: CSARDLAANTGELFF.

The chain links TRBV11-2 to TRBJ2-1; tentatively, D is TRBD1 (5 bases). The V gene's germline CDR1 is SGHAT and CDR2 FQNNGV. This CDR3 is 15 amino acids long. V dropped 5 bases and J dropped 0 bases, with 11 bases sitting between them. In nucleotides, the CDR3 is TGTGCCAGCAGCCCGTACAGGAGCTCCTACAATGAGCAGTTCTTC. Amino acids: CASSPYRSSYNEQFF.

The rearrangement joins TRBV27 to TRBJ2-3; the D call may be TRBD1 or TRBD2 (5 bases each). Trimming left V 8 bases short and J 2 bases short, with 17 bases between. This CDR3 is 15 amino acids long. Germline lookup yields CDR1 MNHEY and CDR2 SMNVEV (reference sequence). This CDR3 is CASSLGRGYTDTQYF. Written as DNA, the CDR3 is TGTGCCAGCTCCCTAGGTCGGGGCTACACAGATACGCAGTATTTT.

This sequence joins TRBV10-1 and TRBJ2-7; 10 bases are shared with TRBD2. The CDR3 extends over 15 amino acids. Germline lookup yields CDR1 WNHNN and CDR2 SYGVQD (reference sequence). After removal of 7 bases from V and 3 bases from J, the junction contained 9 bases not matched to a gene. This CDR3 is CASTLRTSGLYEQYF. The CDR3 DNA reads as TGCGCCAGCACCCTCCGGACTAGCGGCCTCTACGAGCAGTACTTC.

The rearrangement joins TRBV20-1 to TRBJ1-2; D remains ambiguous. CDR3 length: 15 amino acids. The ends were cut back, 3 bases at V and 0 bases at J, with 14 bases in the middle. CDR1 DFQATT and CDR2 SNEGSKA come from the germline V gene (reference sequence). This CDR3 is CSARGFTFTNYGYTF. The CDR3 DNA follows: TGCAGTGCTAGGGGGTTTACATTTACTAACTATGGCTACACCTTC.

CDR3 nucleotide sequence: TGTGCCAGCAGCACACCGGGACAGTCCTACGAGCAGTACTTC. This sequence encodes CASSTPGQSYEQYF. The chain joins TRBV13 to TRBJ2-7, with 7 positions matching TRBD1. Germline loops: CDR1 PRHDT, CDR2 FYEKMQ (reference sequence). The CDR3 covers 14 residues. V lost 5 bases and J lost 1; bases outside the gene matches: 5.

V gene TRBV9 combines with J gene TRBJ1-2, with unresolved D. CDR1 is SGDLS and CDR2 is YYNGEE in the germline V gene. V lost 2 bases, J lost 4 bases, and 18 bases lay in between. The CDR3 consists of 16 residues. CDR3 sequence reads: CASSVSSATTSYGYTF. The CDR3 coding sequence is TGTGCCAGCAGCGTGTCCTCAGCTACCACCAGCTATGGCTACACCTTC.

The chain links TRBV7-8 to TRBJ2-1; 7 bases agree with TRBD2. The CDR3 loop spans 17 amino acids. The ends lost 1 base at V and 4 bases at J; junction bases unmatched: 10. The germline V gene encodes CDR1 SGHVS and CDR2 FQNEAQ. CDR3 loop: CASSLDSTSRQYNEQFF. CDR3 coding DNA: TGTGCCAGCAGCTTAGATTCGACTAGCCGACAATACAATGAGCAGTTCTTC.

V usage is TRBV19 and J usage is TRBJ2-7; D is unresolved. CDR1 and CDR2 (germline): LNHDA, SQIVND (reference sequence). The CDR3 contains 14 residues. V gave up 4 bases and J gave up 0 bases, with 10 bases separating them. CDR3 residues: CASSTDWSSYEQYF. CDR3 DNA sequence: TGTGCCAGTAGTACAGACTGGAGCTCCTACGAGCAGTACTTC. Together with reference TRBV19 and TRBJ2-7, the CDR3 gives the full variable domain: DGGITQSPKYLFRKEGQNVTLSCEQNLNHDAMYWYRQDPGQGLRLIYYSQIVNDFQKGDIAEGYSVSREKKESFPLTVTSAQKNPTAFYLCASSTDWSSYEQYFGPGTRLTVT.

This chain uses TRBV10-2 with TRBJ2-1; 10 bases are a match to TRBD2. This CDR3 has 17 amino acids. Germline trimming cut 3 bases from V and 3 bases from J; bases unmatched to any gene: 8. Germline V gene lookup returns CDR1 WSHSY and CDR2 SAAADI. The CDR3 DNA follows: TGCGCCAGCAGTGACCAGGGGGGACTAGCGTTCTACAATGAGCAGTTCTTC. Protein sequence: CASSDQGGLAFYNEQFF.

This clonotype has just a few counts. The chain recombines TRBV7-3 with TRBJ2-1, with D hard to call. CDR3 length equals 13 residues. The germline gives CDR1 SGHTA, CDR2 FQGTGA. V lost 3 bases, J lost 4 bases, and 7 bases lay in between. The CDR3 protein is CASSLVVYNEQFF. Here the CDR3 DNA reads TGTGCCAGCAGCTTGGTCGTTTACAATGAGCAGTTCTTC.

The genes are TRBV7-8 and TRBJ2-3; 10 positions agree with TRBD2. CDR1 is SGHVS, CDR2 FQNEAQ, per germline. The CDR3 spans 14 residues. V gave up 3 bases and J gave up 5 bases; unmatched junction bases: 2. The CDR3 DNA reads as TGTGCCAGCAGCTTTACTAGCGGGAAAGATACGCAGTATTTT. Translation: CASSFTSGKDTQYF.

The chain uses TRBV6-2 or TRBV6-3 and TRBJ2-1; D call uncertain. V shed 0 bases and J shed 5 bases, with 11 bases lying between them. Per the germline V gene, CDR1 is MNHEY and CDR2 is SVGEGT. There are 15 residues in the CDR3. CDR3 sequence: CASSYSVSQDNEQFF. The CDR3 DNA follows: TGTGCCAGCAGTTACTCGGTTTCTCAAGACAATGAGCAGTTCTTC.

V and J are TRBV9 and TRBJ2-1, with no clear D. Germline-derived CDR1 and CDR2 are SGDLS and YYNGEE. The CDR3 spans 17 residues. Trimming took 4 bases from V and 0 from J, leaving 17 bases between them. The CDR3: CASSPLGAPSSYNEQFF. The CDR3 nucleotides read TGTGCCAGCAGCCCCCTCGGCGCCCCGAGCTCCTACAATGAGCAGTTCTTC.